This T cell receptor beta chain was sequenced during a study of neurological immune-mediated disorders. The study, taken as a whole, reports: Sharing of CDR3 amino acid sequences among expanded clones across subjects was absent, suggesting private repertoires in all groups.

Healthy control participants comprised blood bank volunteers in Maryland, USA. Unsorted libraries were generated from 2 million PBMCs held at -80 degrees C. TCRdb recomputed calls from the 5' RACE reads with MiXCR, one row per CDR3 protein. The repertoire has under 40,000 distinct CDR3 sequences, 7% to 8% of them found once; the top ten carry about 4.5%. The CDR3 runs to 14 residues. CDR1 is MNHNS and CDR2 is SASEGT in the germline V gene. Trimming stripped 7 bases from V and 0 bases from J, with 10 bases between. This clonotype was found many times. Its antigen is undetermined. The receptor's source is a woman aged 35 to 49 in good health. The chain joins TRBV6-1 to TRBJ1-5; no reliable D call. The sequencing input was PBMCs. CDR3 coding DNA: TGTGCCAGCACACGTCAGTATAGCAATCAGCCCCAGCATTTT. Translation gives CASTRQYSNQPQHF.